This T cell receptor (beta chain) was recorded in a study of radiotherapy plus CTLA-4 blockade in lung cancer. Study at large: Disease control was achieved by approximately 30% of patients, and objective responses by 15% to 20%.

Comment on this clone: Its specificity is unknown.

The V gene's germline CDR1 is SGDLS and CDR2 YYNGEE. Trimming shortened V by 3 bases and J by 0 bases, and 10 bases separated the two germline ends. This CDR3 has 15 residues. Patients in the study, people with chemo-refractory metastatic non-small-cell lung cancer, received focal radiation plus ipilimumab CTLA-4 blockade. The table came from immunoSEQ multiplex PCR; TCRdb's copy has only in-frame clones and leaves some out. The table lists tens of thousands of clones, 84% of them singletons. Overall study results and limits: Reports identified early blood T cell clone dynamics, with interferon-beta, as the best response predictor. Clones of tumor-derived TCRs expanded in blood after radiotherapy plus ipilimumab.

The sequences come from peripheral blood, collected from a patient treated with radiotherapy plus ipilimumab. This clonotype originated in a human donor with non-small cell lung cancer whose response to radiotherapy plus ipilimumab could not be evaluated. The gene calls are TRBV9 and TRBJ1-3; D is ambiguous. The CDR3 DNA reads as TGTGCCAGCAGCGCCCGGGGATTCTCTGGAAACACCATATATTTT. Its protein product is CASSARGFSGNTIYF. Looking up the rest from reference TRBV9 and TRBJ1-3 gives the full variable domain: DSGVTQTPKHLITATGQRVTLRCSPRSGDLSVYWYQQSLDQGLQFLIQYYNGEERAKGNILERFSAQQFPDLHSELNLSSLELGDSALYFCASSARGFSGNTIYFGEGSWLTVV.